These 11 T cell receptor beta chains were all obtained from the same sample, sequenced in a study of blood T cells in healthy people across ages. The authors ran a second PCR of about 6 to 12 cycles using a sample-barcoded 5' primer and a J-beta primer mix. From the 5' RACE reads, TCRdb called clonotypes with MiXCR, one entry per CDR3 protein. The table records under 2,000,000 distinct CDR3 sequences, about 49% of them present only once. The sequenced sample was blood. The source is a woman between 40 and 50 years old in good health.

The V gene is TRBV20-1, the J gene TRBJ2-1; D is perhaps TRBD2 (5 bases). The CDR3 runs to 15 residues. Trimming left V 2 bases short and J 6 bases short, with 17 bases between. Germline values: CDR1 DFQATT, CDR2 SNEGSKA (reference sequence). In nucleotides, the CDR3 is TGCAGTGCTAGATCTCTACATAGAGGACTCAATGAGCAGTTCTTC. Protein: CSARSLHRGLNEQFF.

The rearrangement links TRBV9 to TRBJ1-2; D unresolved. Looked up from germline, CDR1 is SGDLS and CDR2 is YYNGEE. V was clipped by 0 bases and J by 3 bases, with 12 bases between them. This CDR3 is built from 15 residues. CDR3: CASSVEAGPYYGYTF. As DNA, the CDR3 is TGTGCCAGCAGCGTAGAAGCAGGTCCCTACTATGGCTACACCTTC.

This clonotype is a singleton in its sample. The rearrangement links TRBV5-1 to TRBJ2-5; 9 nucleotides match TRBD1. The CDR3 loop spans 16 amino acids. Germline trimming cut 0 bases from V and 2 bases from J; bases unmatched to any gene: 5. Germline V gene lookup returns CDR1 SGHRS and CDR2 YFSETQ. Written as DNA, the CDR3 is TGCGCCAGCAGCTTGGTAACAGGGGGCGCACAAGAGACCCAGTACTTC. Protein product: CASSLVTGGAQETQYF.

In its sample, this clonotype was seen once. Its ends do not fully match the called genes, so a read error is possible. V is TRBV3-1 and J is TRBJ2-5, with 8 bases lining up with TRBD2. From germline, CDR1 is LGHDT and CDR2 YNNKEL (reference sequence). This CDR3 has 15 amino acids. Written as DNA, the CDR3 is TGTGCCAGCAGCCAACGGGGGTCGGGACTAGAGATCCAGTACTTC. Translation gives CASSQRGSGLEIQYF.

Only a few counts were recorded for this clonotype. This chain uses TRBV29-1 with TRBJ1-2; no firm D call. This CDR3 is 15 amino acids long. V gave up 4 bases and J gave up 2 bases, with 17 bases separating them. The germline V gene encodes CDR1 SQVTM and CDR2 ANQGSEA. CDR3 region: CSVVPGEVPNYGYTF. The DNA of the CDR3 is TGCAGCGTTGTACCCGGCGAGGTTCCGAACTATGGCTACACCTTC.

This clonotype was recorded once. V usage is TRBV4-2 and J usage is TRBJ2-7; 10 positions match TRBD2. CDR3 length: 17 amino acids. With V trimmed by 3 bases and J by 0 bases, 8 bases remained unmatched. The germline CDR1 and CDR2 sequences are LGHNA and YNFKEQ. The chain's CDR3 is CASSHRPGTSVSYEQYF. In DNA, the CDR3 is TGTGCCAGCAGCCACCGGCCCGGGACTAGCGTCTCCTACGAGCAGTACTTC.

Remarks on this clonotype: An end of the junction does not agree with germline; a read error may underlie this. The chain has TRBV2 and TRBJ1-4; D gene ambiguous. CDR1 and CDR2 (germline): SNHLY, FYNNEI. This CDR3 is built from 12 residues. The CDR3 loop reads CASNPGGEELFF. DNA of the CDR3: TGTGCCAGCAATCCGGGAGGTGAAGAACTGTTTTTT.

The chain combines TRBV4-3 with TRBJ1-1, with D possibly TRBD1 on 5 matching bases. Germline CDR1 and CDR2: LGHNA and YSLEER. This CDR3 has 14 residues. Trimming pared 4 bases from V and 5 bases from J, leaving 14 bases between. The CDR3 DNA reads TGCGCCAGCAGCCCCGCGAGCAGGGAAACTGAAGCTTTCTTT. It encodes CASSPASRETEAFF.

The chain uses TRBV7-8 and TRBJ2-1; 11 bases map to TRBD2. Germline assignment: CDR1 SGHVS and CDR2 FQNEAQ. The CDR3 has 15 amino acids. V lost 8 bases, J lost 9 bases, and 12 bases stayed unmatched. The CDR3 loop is CASGFSGGASTEQFF. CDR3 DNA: TGTGCCAGCGGGTTTAGCGGGGGGGCATCCACTGAGCAGTTCTTC.

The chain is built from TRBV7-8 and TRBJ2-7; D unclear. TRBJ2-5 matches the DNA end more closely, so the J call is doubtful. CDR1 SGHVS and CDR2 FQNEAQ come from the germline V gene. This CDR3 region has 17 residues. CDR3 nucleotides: TGTGCCAGCAGCTTAGCTAGGGATTACGTTCTCGCGGAGACCCAGTACTTC. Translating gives CASSLARDYVLAETQYF.

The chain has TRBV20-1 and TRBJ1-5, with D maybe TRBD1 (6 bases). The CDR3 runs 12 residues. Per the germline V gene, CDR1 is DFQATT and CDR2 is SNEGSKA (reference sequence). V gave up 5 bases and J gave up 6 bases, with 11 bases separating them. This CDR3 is CSAPQGGQPQHF. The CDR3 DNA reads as TGCAGTGCTCCACAGGGTGGTCAGCCCCAGCATTTT.